These 2 T cell receptor beta chains came from one sample sequenced in a study of blood T cell repertoires in COVID-19. The assay was immunoSEQ multiplex PCR, and TCRdb's table has in-frame clones only and misses some. This table holds about 88,000 clones, 85% to 95% found once. Sequencing used peripheral blood. These receptors were collected from a man aged 60 to 69 with acute or convalescent COVID-19.

The chain employs TRBV29-1 and TRBJ1-1; TRBD1 matches at 7 bases. CDR3 length: 12 residues. The germline V gene encodes CDR1 SQVTM and CDR2 ANQGSEA. With V trimmed by 6 bases and J by 0 bases, 1 base remained unmatched. The CDR3 loop reads CSVGTVNTEAFF. The DNA for the CDR3 is TGCAGCGTGGGGACAGTGAACACTGAAGCTTTCTTT.

J is TRBJ2-7 and V is TRBV19, with TRBD1 matching over 7 bases. Germline V gives CDR1 LNHDA, CDR2 SQIVND (reference sequence). This CDR3 is 15 amino acids long. The V and J ends lost 3 bases and 2 bases, in that order; junction bases with no gene match: 7. The CDR3 sequence is CASSIRYRGPYEQYF. The DNA of the CDR3 is TGTGCCAGTAGTATCCGATACAGGGGCCCCTACGAGCAGTACTTC.